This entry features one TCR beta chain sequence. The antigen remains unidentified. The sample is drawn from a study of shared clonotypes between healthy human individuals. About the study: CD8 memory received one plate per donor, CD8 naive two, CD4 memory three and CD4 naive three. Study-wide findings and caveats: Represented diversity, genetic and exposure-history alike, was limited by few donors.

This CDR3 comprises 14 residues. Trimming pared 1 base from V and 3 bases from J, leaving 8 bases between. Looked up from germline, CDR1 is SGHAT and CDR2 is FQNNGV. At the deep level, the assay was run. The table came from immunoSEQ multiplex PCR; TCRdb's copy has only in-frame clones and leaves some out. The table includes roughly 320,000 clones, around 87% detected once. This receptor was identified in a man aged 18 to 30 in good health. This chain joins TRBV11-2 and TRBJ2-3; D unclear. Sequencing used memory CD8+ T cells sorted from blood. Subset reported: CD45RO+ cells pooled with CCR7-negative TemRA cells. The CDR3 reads CASSLGPYTDTQYF. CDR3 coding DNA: TGTGCCAGCAGCTTAGGACCCTATACAGATACGCAGTATTTT. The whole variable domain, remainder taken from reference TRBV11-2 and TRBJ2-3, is EAGVAQSPRYKIIEKRQSVAFWCNPISGHATLYWYQQILGQGPKLLIQFQNNGVVDDSQLPKDRFSAERLKGVDSTLKIQPAKLEDSAVYLCASSLGPYTDTQYFGPGTRLTVL.